The present TCR beta chain was sequenced within a study of T cell repertoires in cytomegalovirus infection. Overall study: Public TCR beta signature analysis indicated the presence of both CMV infection and matching HLA type. Study observations and caveats: The response measured ex vivo was dominated by TCR beta clonotypes (HLA-C-restricted and CMV-specific). Totalled public TCR beta family frequency picked out people who carried CMV plus the relevant HLA.

The germline gives CDR1 LNHDA, CDR2 SQIVND (reference sequence). Trimming removed 3 bases from V and 10 bases from J, with 19 bases in between. There are 15 residues in the CDR3. One entry per CDR3 protein, called by TCRdb with MiXCR from the reads. The data contain about 740,000 distinct CDR3 sequences, less than 40% of them singletons. Points on this clonotype: The target antigen is unknown.

The receptor was derived from a human donor in good health (CMV status not recorded). Some clones in this sample may be carry-over from other donors' samples. The chain recombines TRBV19 with TRBJ2-1; D possibly corresponds to TRBD2 (5 bases). Sample: PBMCs. CDR3 sequence reads: CASSIKPSGGVEQFF. The DNA of the CDR3 is TGTGCCAGTAGTATCAAGCCGAGCGGAGGCGTCGAGCAGTTCTTC. The full variable domain, completed using reference TRBV19 and TRBJ2-1, is DGGITQSPKYLFRKEGQNVTLSCEQNLNHDAMYWYRQDPGQGLRLIYYSQIVNDFQKGDIAEGYSVSREKKESFPLTVTSAQKNPTAFYLCASSIKPSGGVEQFFGPGTRLTVL.